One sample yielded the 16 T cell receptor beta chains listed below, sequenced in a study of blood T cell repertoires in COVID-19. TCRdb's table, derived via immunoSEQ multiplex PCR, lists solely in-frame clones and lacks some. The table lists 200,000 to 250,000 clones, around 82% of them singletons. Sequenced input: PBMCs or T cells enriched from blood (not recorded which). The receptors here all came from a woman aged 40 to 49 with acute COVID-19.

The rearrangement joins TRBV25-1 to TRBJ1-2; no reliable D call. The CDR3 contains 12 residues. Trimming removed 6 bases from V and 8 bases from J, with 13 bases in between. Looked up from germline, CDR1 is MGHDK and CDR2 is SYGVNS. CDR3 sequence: CASRTGEAGYTF. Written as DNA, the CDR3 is TGTGCCAGCAGAACTGGGGAGGCCGGCTACACCTTC.

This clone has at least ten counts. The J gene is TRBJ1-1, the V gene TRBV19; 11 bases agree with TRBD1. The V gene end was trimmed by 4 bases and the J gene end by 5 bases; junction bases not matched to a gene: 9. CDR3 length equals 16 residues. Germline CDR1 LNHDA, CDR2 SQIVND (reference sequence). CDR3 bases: TGTGCCAGTAGTACTTCCGGGACAGGGGGGAGGACTGAAGCTTTCTTT. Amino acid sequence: CASSTSGTGGRTEAFF.

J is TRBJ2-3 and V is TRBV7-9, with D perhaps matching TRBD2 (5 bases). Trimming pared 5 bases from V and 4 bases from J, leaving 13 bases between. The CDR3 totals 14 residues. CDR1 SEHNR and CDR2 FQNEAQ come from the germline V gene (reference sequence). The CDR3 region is CASSNLGSADTQYF. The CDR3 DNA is TGTGCCAGCAGCAACTTAGGGAGTGCAGATACGCAGTATTTT.

CDR3 nucleotide sequence: TGCGCCAGCAGCCAACTCACTAGCGCGAACACCGGGGAGCTGTTTTTT. Its protein is CASSQLTSANTGELFF. The chain recombines TRBV4-3 with TRBJ2-2, with 7 bases that match TRBD2. The CDR3 length is 16 residues. Germline loops: CDR1 LGHNA, CDR2 YSLEER. The junction had 3 bases not matched to a gene; V was cut back by 2 bases and J by 0 bases.

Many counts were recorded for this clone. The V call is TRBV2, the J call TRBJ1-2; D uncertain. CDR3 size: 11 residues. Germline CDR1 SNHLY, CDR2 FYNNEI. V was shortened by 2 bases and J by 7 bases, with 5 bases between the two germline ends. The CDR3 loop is CASSEFVGYTF. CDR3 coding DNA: TGTGCCAGCAGTGAATTCGTTGGCTACACCTTC.

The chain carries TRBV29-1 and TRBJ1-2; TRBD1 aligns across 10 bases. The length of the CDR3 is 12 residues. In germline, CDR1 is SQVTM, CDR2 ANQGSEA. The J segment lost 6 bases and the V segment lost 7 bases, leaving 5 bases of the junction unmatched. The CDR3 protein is CSGGTGENGYTF. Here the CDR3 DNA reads TGCAGCGGAGGGACAGGGGAAAATGGCTACACCTTC.

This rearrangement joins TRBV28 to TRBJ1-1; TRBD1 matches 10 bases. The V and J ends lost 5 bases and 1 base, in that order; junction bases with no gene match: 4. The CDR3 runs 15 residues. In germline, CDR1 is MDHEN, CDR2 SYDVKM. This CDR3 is CASSAGQGRNTEAFF. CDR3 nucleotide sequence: TGTGCCAGCAGTGCGGGACAGGGGAGGAACACTGAAGCTTTCTTT.

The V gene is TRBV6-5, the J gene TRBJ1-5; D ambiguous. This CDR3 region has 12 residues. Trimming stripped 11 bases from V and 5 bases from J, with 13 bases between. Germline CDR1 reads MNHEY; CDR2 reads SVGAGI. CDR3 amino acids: CASGGGDQPQHF. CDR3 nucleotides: TGTGCCTCCGGCGGCGGGGATCAGCCCCAGCATTTT.

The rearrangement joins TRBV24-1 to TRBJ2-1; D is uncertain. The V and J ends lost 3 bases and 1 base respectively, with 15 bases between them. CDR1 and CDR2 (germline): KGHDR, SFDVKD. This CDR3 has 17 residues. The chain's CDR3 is CATSDPRSLKSYNEQFF. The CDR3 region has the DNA TGTGCCACCAGTGATCCCAGGTCTCTAAAATCCTACAATGAGCAGTTCTTC.

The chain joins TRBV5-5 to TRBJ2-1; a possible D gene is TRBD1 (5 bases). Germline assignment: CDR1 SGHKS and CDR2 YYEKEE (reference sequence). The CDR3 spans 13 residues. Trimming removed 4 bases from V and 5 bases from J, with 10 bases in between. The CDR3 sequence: CASSPTDNNEQFF. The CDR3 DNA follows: TGTGCCAGCAGCCCGACGGACAACAATGAGCAGTTCTTC.

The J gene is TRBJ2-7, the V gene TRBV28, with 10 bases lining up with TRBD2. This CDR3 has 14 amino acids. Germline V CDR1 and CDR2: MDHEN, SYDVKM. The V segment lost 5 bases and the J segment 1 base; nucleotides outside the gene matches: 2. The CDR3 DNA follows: TGTGCCAGCAGTCCTAGCGGGAGATCCTACGAGCAGTACTTC. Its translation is CASSPSGRSYEQYF.

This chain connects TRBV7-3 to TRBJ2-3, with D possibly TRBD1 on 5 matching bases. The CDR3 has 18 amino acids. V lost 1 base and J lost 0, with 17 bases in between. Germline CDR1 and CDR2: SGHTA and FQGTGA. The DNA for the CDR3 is TGTGCCAGCAGCTTAATTCCCGGACAACTTACTAGCACAGATACGCAGTATTTT. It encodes CASSLIPGQLTSTDTQYF.

The CDR3 spells CASSSPRIGELFF. The CDR3 coding sequence is TGTGCCAGTAGTTCACCCAGAATCGGGGAGCTGTTTTTT. The chain couples TRBV19 to TRBJ2-2; no clear D. This CDR3 is 13 amino acids long. Germline CDR1 reads LNHDA; CDR2 reads SQIVND (reference sequence). V lost 5 bases and J lost 7, with 11 bases in between.

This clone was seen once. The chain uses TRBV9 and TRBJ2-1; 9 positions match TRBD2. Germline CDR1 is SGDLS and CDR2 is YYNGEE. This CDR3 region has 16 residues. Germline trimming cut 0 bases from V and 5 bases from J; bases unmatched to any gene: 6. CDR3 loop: CASSVDSLAGNNEQFF. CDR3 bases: TGTGCCAGCAGCGTAGATAGTCTAGCGGGGAACAATGAGCAGTTCTTC.

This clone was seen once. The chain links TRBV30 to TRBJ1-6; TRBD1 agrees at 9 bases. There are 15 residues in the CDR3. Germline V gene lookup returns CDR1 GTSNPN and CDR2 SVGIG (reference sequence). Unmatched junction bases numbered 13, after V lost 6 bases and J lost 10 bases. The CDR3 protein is CACSTGTGPQSPLHF. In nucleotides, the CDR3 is TGTGCCTGCTCCACCGGGACAGGGCCCCAATCACCCCTCCACTTT.

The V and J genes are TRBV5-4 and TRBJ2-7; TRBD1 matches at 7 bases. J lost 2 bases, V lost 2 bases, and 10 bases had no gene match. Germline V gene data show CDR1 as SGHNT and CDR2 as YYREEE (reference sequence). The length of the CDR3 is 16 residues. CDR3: CASSLPSGQRPYEQYF. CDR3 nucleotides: TGTGCCAGCAGCTTACCGTCGGGACAGCGGCCCTACGAGCAGTACTTC.